Each of the 22 T cell receptor beta chains below was sequenced from the same sample in a study of shared clonotypes between healthy human individuals (dated by TCRdb to 2019 to 2021). Libraries were built with the immunoSEQ multiplex PCR assay. In TCRdb, the immuneACCESS table is reduced to in-frame sequences with V and J assigned. These tables do not hold every clone; where another copy was compared, an unresolved V gene accounts for under half, and the others remain unexplained. The sample records 2.3 million or so clones, about 92% of which are singletons. 0.39% of the sample belongs to the ten largest clones. Sequences were obtained from naive CD4+ T cells from PBMCs. The sample's cell subset or site label, in plain terms: CD45RA+ positively selected. The receptors were gathered from a man aged 18 to 29 in good health. Some clones in this sample may be carry-over from other donors' samples.

CDR3 amino acids: CASSLAAFPREEQYF. The CDR3, as DNA: TGTGCCAGCAGCTTGGCCGCCTTTCCTAGGGAAGAGCAGTACTTC. The gene calls are TRBV12-1 and TRBJ2-7. TRBV12-1 is tagged as a pseudogene. The CDR3 runs to 15 residues.

This chain links TRBV7-9 with TRBJ2-5; 8 bases are a match to TRBD1. Matching the DNA end better, TRBJ2-7 makes the J call doubtful. CDR3 length equals 17 residues. In germline, CDR1 is SEHNR, CDR2 FQNEAQ (reference sequence). The CDR3 DNA follows: TGTGCCAGCAGCTTATCGGCCGGTCAGGGGGCCACGTACGAGCAGTACTTC. Translating gives CASSLSAGQGATYEQYF.

This chain connects TRBV5-5 to TRBJ2-1; the D gene is possibly TRBD2 (6 bases). V lost 5 bases to trimming and J lost 1 base, with 13 bases between them. Germline values: CDR1 SGHKS, CDR2 YYEKEE (reference sequence). The length of the CDR3 is 15 residues. CDR3 region: CASSRLVTSYNEQFF. The CDR3 bases are TGTGCCAGCAGTCGACTAGTCACTTCCTACAATGAGCAGTTCTTC.

Of note for this clone: Distinct nucleotide sequences in the sample also encode this CDR3. This chain uses TRBV11-3 with TRBJ2-3; D is uncertain. Trimming removed 0 bases from V and 0 bases from J, with 4 bases in between. From germline, CDR1 is SGHNT and CDR2 YENEEA. CDR3 length equals 14 residues. CDR3 nucleotides: TGTGCCAGCAGCTTAGATCCCAGCACAGATACGCAGTATTTT. Its protein is CASSLDPSTDTQYF.

This clone was recorded once. The chain combines TRBV28 with TRBJ2-7, with a weak D call TRBD1 (5 bases). There are 11 residues in the CDR3. Deletions cut 8 bases from V and 1 base from J, with 6 bases between. Germline V gene sequence: CDR1 MDHEN, CDR2 SYDVKM. The CDR3 loop is CASGQSYEQYF. The CDR3 region has the DNA TGTGCCAGCGGACAATCCTACGAGCAGTACTTC. Full variable domain (rest looked up from reference TRBV28 and TRBJ2-7): DVKVTQSSRYLVKRTGEKVFLECVQDMDHENMFWYRQDPGLGLRLIYFSYDVKMKEKGDIPEGYSVSREKKERFSLILESASTNQTSMYLCASGQSYEQYFGPGTRLTVT.

A note on this clone: This CDR3 is also generated by other DNA sequences in the sample. The chain employs TRBV5-1 and TRBJ1-1; D is unclear. Trimming removed 2 bases at V and 0 bases at J, with 8 bases between. Germline V lookup: CDR1 SGHRS, CDR2 YFSETQ. CDR3 length: 14 amino acids. The CDR3 spells CASSFTGVNTEAFF. CDR3 nucleotide sequence: TGCGCCAGCAGCTTCACGGGCGTGAACACTGAAGCTTTCTTT.

As to this clone: The sample contains more than one DNA sequence encoding this CDR3. The chain couples TRBV18 to TRBJ2-5; TRBD2 matches 12 bases. CDR1 KGHSH and CDR2 LQKENI come from the germline V gene. This CDR3 spans 15 amino acids. J lost 4 bases, V lost 3 bases, and 3 bases had no gene match. CDR3 nucleotides: TGTGCCAGCTCACCGACTAGCGGGAGTAGAGAGACCCAGTACTTC. Translation: CASSPTSGSRETQYF. Variable domain in full (rest from reference TRBV18 and TRBJ2-5): NAGVMQNPRHLVRRRGQEARLRCSPMKGHSHVYWYRQLPEEGLKFMVYLQKENIIDESGMPKERFSAEFPKEGPSILRIQQVVRGDSAAYFCASSPTSGSRETQYFGPGTRLLVL.

The chain uses TRBV7-2 and TRBJ1-1; D call uncertain. Trimming pared 5 bases from V and 1 base from J, leaving 8 bases between. CDR3 length equals 13 residues. Germline assignment: CDR1 SGHTA and CDR2 FQGNSA. CDR3 loop: CASSPDTNTEAFF. CDR3 coding DNA: TGTGCCAGCAGCCCAGACACGAACACTGAAGCTTTCTTT.

The V call is TRBV7-2, the J call TRBJ2-3; no firm D call. This CDR3 is built from 14 residues. Trimming took 1 base from V and 4 from J, leaving 9 bases between them. CDR1 and CDR2 from the germline V gene are SGHTA and FQGNSA. CDR3 amino acids: CASSLVSAPDTQYF. CDR3 nucleotide sequence: TGTGCCAGCAGCTTAGTTTCCGCGCCAGATACGCAGTATTTT.

This sequence joins TRBV5-1 and TRBJ2-2; D remains ambiguous. Germline lookup yields CDR1 SGHRS and CDR2 YFSETQ. Trimming cost V 4 bases and J 1 base, with 14 bases left between them. The CDR3 totals 16 residues. CDR3 in amino acids: CASSPQTARNTGELFF. The CDR3 DNA follows: TGCGCCAGCAGCCCCCAGACGGCAAGGAACACCGGGGAGCTGTTTTTT. Variable domain in full (rest from reference TRBV5-1 and TRBJ2-2): KAGVTQTPRYLIKTRGQQVTLSCSPISGHRSVSWYQQTPGQGLQFLFEYFSETQRNKGNFPGRFSGRQFSNSRSEMNVSTLELGDSALYLCASSPQTARNTGELFFGEGSRLTVL.

The rearrangement links TRBV10-3 to TRBJ1-2, with 7 bases identical to TRBD1. The V and J ends lost 4 bases and 4 bases, in that order; junction bases with no gene match: 3. CDR1 is ENHRY, CDR2 SYGVKD, per germline. This CDR3 is 13 amino acids long. The CDR3 nucleotides are TGTGCCATCAGTGGTCCAGGGGGCTATGGCTACACCTTC. Translated: CAISGPGGYGYTF.

This clone showed up just a few times. The chain employs TRBV5-4 and TRBJ2-5; 7 nucleotides agree with TRBD1. The J segment lost 5 bases and the V segment lost 5 bases, leaving 6 bases of the junction unmatched. This CDR3 region has 13 residues. The V gene's germline CDR1 is SGHNT and CDR2 YYREEE (reference sequence). The CDR3 sequence is CASRSGQEETQYF. CDR3 DNA: TGTGCCAGCAGATCTGGACAGGAGGAGACCCAGTACTTC. Full variable domain (missing parts from reference TRBV5-4 and TRBJ2-5): ETGVTQSPTHLIKTRGQQVTLRCSSQSGHNTVSWYQQALGQGPQFIFQYYREEENGRGNFPPRFSGLQFPNYSSELNVNALELDDSALYLCASRSGQEETQYFGPGTRLLVL.

This clone has a single count. CDR3 coding DNA: TGTGCCAGTAGTATAGTCCGGACAAGCAACTATGGCTACACCTTC. Residues: CASSIVRTSNYGYTF. The rearrangement uses TRBV19 and TRBJ1-2; a possible D gene is TRBD1 (5 bases). Germline CDR1 LNHDA, CDR2 SQIVND (reference sequence). Trimming shortened V by 1 base and J by 2 bases, and 11 bases separated the two germline ends. The CDR3 has 15 amino acids.

V gene TRBV29-1 combines with J gene TRBJ2-7; D possibly matches TRBD1 or TRBD2 (6 bases each). Germline V gene lookup returns CDR1 SQVTM and CDR2 ANQGSEA. The length of the CDR3 is 13 residues. V dropped 5 bases and J dropped 2 bases, with 13 bases sitting between them. The CDR3 DNA reads as TGCAGCGTTCAGGGGCTAGCGCCCTACGAGCAGTACTTC. Amino acid sequence: CSVQGLAPYEQYF.

This chain links TRBV4-1 with TRBJ1-4; 7 bases match TRBD1. With V trimmed by 3 bases and J by 12 bases, 13 bases remained unmatched. This CDR3 is built from 15 residues. Germline-derived CDR1 and CDR2 are MGHRA and YSYEKL. CDR3 sequence (DNA): TGCGCCAGCAGCCAGCCGTGGACAGGTCTGGGGGAACTGTTTTTT. Residues: CASSQPWTGLGELFF.

This chain links TRBV5-6 with TRBJ1-1; D is unresolved. The CDR3 loop spans 11 amino acids. Germline CDR1 is SGHDT and CDR2 is YYEEEE. Trimming left V 4 bases short and J 1 base short, with 2 bases between. The CDR3 DNA reads as TGTGCCAGCAGCCAGAACACTGAAGCTTTCTTT. This codes for CASSQNTEAFF.

The rearrangement links TRBV28 to TRBJ2-7, with 7 bases aligning to TRBD2. With 2 bases clipped from V and 1 base from J, the junction kept 5 bases outside the gene matches. The CDR3 runs 15 residues. In germline, CDR1 is MDHEN, CDR2 SYDVKM. The DNA of the CDR3 is TGTGCCAGCAGTTTAAGGCTAGCGGCGTCCTACGAGCAGTACTTC. It is translated as CASSLRLAASYEQYF.

V gene TRBV6-5 combines with J gene TRBJ2-5; no clear D gene. The J call may be incorrect, as the DNA end agrees better with TRBJ2-7. The CDR3 spans 15 residues. The V gene's germline CDR1 is MNHEY and CDR2 SVGAGI. CDR3 loop: CASSYATSRKYEQYF. The CDR3 coding sequence is TGTGCCAGCAGTTACGCCACGAGTAGGAAATACGAGCAGTACTTC.

This chain joins TRBV25-1 and TRBJ2-7; 7 nucleotides agree with TRBD2. The CDR3 is made up of 15 amino acids. Germline values: CDR1 MGHDK, CDR2 SYGVNS. V shed 5 bases and J 4 bases; nucleotides not matched to a gene: 11. Written as DNA, the CDR3 is TGTGCCAGCAGTCGGGCTAGCGGCGGGCCGTACGAGCAGTACTTC. It specifies CASSRASGGPYEQYF.

This chain uses TRBV7-3 with TRBJ2-1, with D perhaps TRBD2 (6 bases). Germline V gives CDR1 SGHTA, CDR2 FQGTGA. V shed 0 bases and J shed 6 bases, with 12 bases lying between them. The CDR3 is made up of 15 amino acids. The CDR3, as DNA: TGTGCCAGCAGCTTAACGCGGGACTCGCTCAATGAGCAGTTCTTC. Translation: CASSLTRDSLNEQFF.

This clone was found once. This chain joins TRBV28 and TRBJ2-5; a possible D gene is TRBD1 (6 bases). This CDR3 spans 13 amino acids. Per the germline V gene, CDR1 is MDHEN and CDR2 is SYDVKM. With 6 bases removed from V and 5 bases from J, the gap between germline ends came to 13 bases. The CDR3 region is CASSSTGRETQYF. The CDR3 DNA follows: TGTGCCAGCAGCTCTACAGGGCGGGAGACCCAGTACTTC.

The rearrangement uses TRBV5-1 and TRBJ2-3; D might be TRBD1 (6 bases). The V gene's germline CDR1 is SGHRS and CDR2 YFSETQ. This CDR3 spans 14 amino acids. V lost 2 bases and J lost 3, with 10 bases in between. CDR3 nucleotides: TGCGCCAGCAGCTTCCTACAGGGTACAGATACGCAGTATTTT. Amino acid sequence: CASSFLQGTDTQYF.